These 5 T cell receptor beta chains came from one sample sequenced in a study of Graves' ophthalmopathy and Graves' hyperthyroidism. Using RNA transcripts, the TCR beta CDR3 regions were amplified. After a first-round RT-PCR with HTBI primers, a second-round multiplex PCR was run. TCRdb re-called the multiplex PCR reads through MiXCR, storing one row per CDR3 protein. Found here are about 1.2 million distinct CDR3 sequences, 35% to 40% of them singletons; the top ten hold 11%. The sample was peripheral blood or thyroid tissue (not recorded which). These receptors came from an adult man with Graves' hyperthyroidism.

In this sample, this clonotype turned up a few times. V is TRBV30 and J is TRBJ1-1, with 8 positions matching TRBD1. The trim removed 7 bases at V and 3 bases at J, leaving 7 bases unmatched. This CDR3 contains 13 residues. CDR1 and CDR2 (germline): GTSNPN, SVGIG (reference sequence). The CDR3 bases are TGTGCCTCAGACAGGGGCACTTACACTGAAGCTTTCTTT. Translating gives CASDRGTYTEAFF.

This clonotype was detected many times. The V gene is TRBV5-8, the J gene TRBJ1-4; D call uncertain. Looked up from germline, CDR1 is SGHTS and CDR2 is YDEGEE. V was trimmed by 1 base and J by 7 bases, leaving 5 bases between them. The CDR3 contains 12 residues. CDR3 amino acids: CASSLNSEKLFF. CDR3 DNA sequence: TGTGCCAGCAGCTTGAACAGTGAAAAACTGTTTTTT.

This clonotype was observed a handful of times. The chain uses TRBV6-5 and TRBJ2-2; D is uncertain. Per the germline V gene, CDR1 is MNHEY and CDR2 is SVGAGI. This CDR3 region has 15 residues. The ends were cut back, 0 bases at V and 0 bases at J, with 5 bases in the middle. CDR3 sequence reads: CASSYSRSNTGELFF. CDR3 nucleotide sequence: TGTGCCAGCAGTTACTCCAGGTCGAACACCGGGGAGCTGTTTTTT.

There are a few counts of this clonotype. The chain couples TRBV28 to TRBJ2-5; TRBD1 might be the D (6 bases). Germline V lookup: CDR1 MDHEN, CDR2 SYDVKM. The CDR3 has 14 amino acids. Trimming stripped 6 bases from V and 2 bases from J, with 13 bases between. In nucleotides, the CDR3 is TGTGCCAGCAGGTACGGACAGCTGCAAGAGACCCAGTACTTC. Its protein is CASRYGQLQETQYF.

This clonotype occurred many times. The rearrangement links TRBV2 to TRBJ2-7; 10 bases agree with TRBD1. The CDR3 extends over 11 amino acids. From germline, CDR1 is SNHLY and CDR2 FYNNEI. V lost 6 bases, J lost 9 bases, and 2 bases stayed unmatched. CDR3 in amino acids: CASRGTGAQYF. The CDR3 DNA follows: TGTGCCAGCAGGGGGACAGGGGCGCAGTACTTC.